The next 9 T cell receptor beta chains were all read from a single sample in a study of T-cell reconstitution after alpha-beta-depleted transplantation in children. It was with unique molecular identifiers that the TCRbeta library was prepared. One entry per CDR3 protein, called by TCRdb with MiXCR from the PCR reads. The table records hundreds of thousands of distinct CDR3 sequences, roughly 16% of them present only once. Sequenced here: PBMCs, mostly from graft donor cells, sampled 360 days after TCRalphabeta/CD19-depleted stem cell transplant. All receptors come from a male patient between 5 and 17 years old who had a stem cell transplant for acute lymphoblastic leukemia, so the T cells may come from the graft donor.

This clonotype was picked up a small number of times. This chain links TRBV5-1 with TRBJ2-1, with 7 bases lining up with TRBD1. CDR1 SGHRS and CDR2 YFSETQ come from the germline V gene. J was trimmed by 8 bases and V by 4 bases; bases with no gene match: 12. The CDR3 covers 15 residues. The CDR3 DNA reads TGCGCCAGCAGCAGACCCGGGACAGCTGGCGATGAGCAGTTCTTC. Its translation: CASSRPGTAGDEQFF. Supplemented by reference TRBV5-1 and TRBJ2-1, the full variable domain reads KAGVTQTPRYLIKTRGQQVTLSCSPISGHRSVSWYQQTPGQGLQFLFEYFSETQRNKGNFPGRFSGRQFSNSRSEMNVSTLELGDSALYLCASSRPGTAGDEQFFGPGTRLTVL.

This clonotype has only a few counts. The gene calls are TRBV10-3 and TRBJ2-3, with 7 nucleotides matching TRBD1. The germline CDR1 and CDR2 sequences are ENHRY and SYGVKD. CDR3 length: 17 amino acids. Trimming cost V 0 bases and J 0 bases; bases outside gene matches: 6. Here the CDR3 DNA reads TGTGCCATCAGTGAGTCCCGACAGGGCCCTAGCACAGATACGCAGTATTTT. It translates to CAISESRQGPSTDTQYF.

Only a few counts were recorded for this clonotype. V is TRBV29-1 and J is TRBJ1-2, with 8 bases matching TRBD1. Trimming removed 4 bases from V and 4 bases from J; junction bases left unmatched: 5. Per germline, CDR1 SQVTM and CDR2 ANQGSEA. The CDR3 consists of 13 residues. DNA for the CDR3: TGCAGCGTTGCTCAGGGGGCGAGCTATGGCTACACCTTC. Its translation: CSVAQGASYGYTF.

The chain recombines TRBV5-1 with TRBJ2-2; TRBD2 might be the D (5 bases). CDR1 is SGHRS and CDR2 is YFSETQ in the germline V gene. Trimming left V 2 bases short and J 5 bases short, with 16 bases between. This CDR3 contains 16 residues. Here the CDR3 reads CASSLDGLVRTGELFF. DNA for the CDR3: TGCGCCAGCAGCTTAGATGGACTGGTACGGACCGGGGAGCTGTTTTTT.

The chain has TRBV5-5 and TRBJ2-1; D not resolved. The germline V and J ends were trimmed by 2 bases and 9 bases, with 12 bases remaining between them. Germline CDR1 is SGHKS and CDR2 is YYEKEE (reference sequence). CDR3 length equals 13 residues. CDR3 sequence reads: CASSFPSAGEQFF. In DNA form, the CDR3 reads TGTGCCAGCAGCTTTCCCTCAGCCGGTGAGCAGTTCTTC.

This clonotype has more than one count but fewer than ten. The rearrangement uses TRBV4-1 and TRBJ2-1, with TRBD2 matching over 8 bases. The CDR3 has 17 residues. J lost 3 bases, V lost 1 base, and 8 bases had no gene match. Germline CDR1 is MGHRA and CDR2 is YSYEKL. The CDR3 DNA sequence: TGCGCCAGCAGCCAAGGGGGTAGGAGCGGGGGCTACAATGAGCAGTTCTTC. As protein: CASSQGGRSGGYNEQFF.

This chain uses TRBV12-3 or TRBV12-4 with TRBJ2-7, with D perhaps TRBD2 (6 bases). This CDR3 spans 14 amino acids. V lost 3 bases and J lost 6, with 15 bases in between. CDR3 DNA sequence: TGTGCCAGCAGTTTGACTAGTGTAGCTCGCGAGCAGTACTTC. It is translated as CASSLTSVAREQYF.

This clonotype was detected ten times or more. The chain carries TRBV3-1 and TRBJ2-2; no definite D call. V was trimmed by 1 base and J by 2 bases, leaving 5 bases between them. This CDR3 comprises 14 residues. The germline V gene encodes CDR1 LGHDT and CDR2 YNNKEL (reference sequence). The CDR3 nucleotides are TGTGCCAGCAGCCAAGGGCCTAACACCGGGGAGCTGTTTTTT. It codes for CASSQGPNTGELFF. The full variable domain, rest sourced from reference TRBV3-1 and TRBJ2-2, is DTAVSQTPKYLVTQMGNDKSIKCEQNLGHDTMYWYKQDSKKFLKIMFSYNNKELIINETVPNRFSPKSPDKAHLNLHINSLELGDSAVYFCASSQGPNTGELFFGEGSRLTVL.

This sequence joins TRBV2 and TRBJ2-7, with D tentatively TRBD1 (5 bases). Germline V gene data show CDR1 as SNHLY and CDR2 as FYNNEI. This CDR3 is 13 amino acids long. V lost 7 bases to trimming and J lost 2 bases, with 12 bases between them. In DNA form, the CDR3 reads TGTGCCAGCATTGTTGACAGTACCTACGAGCAGTACTTC. Protein sequence: CASIVDSTYEQYF.